These 3 T cell receptor beta chains were all obtained from the same sample, sequenced in a study of post-analysis software for immune sequencing data. Study conclusions and caveats: About five TRBV segments were more frequent in patients than controls; TRBV5-6, TRBV5-1 and TRBV20-1 belonged to this group.

For these TCRs, the target antigens are not known. Presence of unique molecular identifiers characterized the TCR beta cDNA libraries. TCRdb ran MiXCR on the PCR reads and lists one entry per CDR3 protein. The data show hundreds of thousands of distinct CDR3 sequences, 53% seen once. The sequenced sample was blood. Receptors originate from a girl aged 10 to 17 with multiple sclerosis.

V and J are TRBV6-5 and TRBJ1-2; D is ambiguous. Between the trimmed V and J ends, which lost 0 bases and 5 bases, there was a span of 13 bases. Looked up from germline, CDR1 is MNHEY and CDR2 is SVGAGI. CDR3 length: 15 residues. The CDR3 region has the DNA TGTGCCAGCAGTTACTCTGAAACGGGTTTATATGGCTACACCTTC. Protein product: CASSYSETGLYGYTF.

The V call is TRBV2, the J call TRBJ2-1, with TRBD2 matching 7 bases. With 11 bases clipped from V and 10 bases from J, the junction kept 8 bases outside the gene matches. The germline V gene has CDR1 SNHLY and CDR2 FYNNEI. CDR3 length: 11 amino acids. CDR3 in DNA: TGTGCCGCGCGACTAGCAGAGGAGCAGTTCTTC. Protein: CAARLAEEQFF.

This rearrangement joins TRBV6-1 to TRBJ2-5, with D possibly TRBD2 on 7 matching bases. Trimming cost V 11 bases and J 2 bases, with 21 bases left between them. This CDR3 is built from 15 residues. Germline V gene data show CDR1 as MNHNS and CDR2 as SASEGT. CDR3 in amino acids: CAGRTRGGRQETQYF. DNA for the CDR3: TGTGCCGGACGAACTAGGGGGGGGAGACAAGAGACCCAGTACTTC.